These 20 T cell receptor beta chains share one sample of origin, sequenced in a study of T cell clonality in common variable immunodeficiency. Produced via immunoSEQ multiplex PCR; TCRdb's table is partial and in-frame only. The profile covers about 50,000 clones, none occurring a single time. Sequenced input: peripheral blood mononuclear cells. The origin of the receptors is a person aged 18 to 69 in good health.

This clone has just a few counts. The read ends 3 residues early relative to the CDR3; the germline J gene fills the gap. The chain is built from TRBV18 and TRBJ1-4; TRBD1 matches 10 bases. Looked up from germline, CDR1 is KGHSH and CDR2 is LQKENI. The CDR3 is 15 residues long. The sequenced CDR3 bases are TGTGCCAGCTCACCAGACGGGACAGGGGTTTCACCA. Residues: CASSPDGTGVSP. The CDR3 in full is CASSPDGTGVSPLFF.

This clone was seen ten or more times. The sequenced fragment ends 3 residues before the CDR3 boundary, so the rest is inferred from the germline J gene. This chain joins TRBV16 and TRBJ2-1; the match to TRBD1 covers 7 bases. Trimming removed 4 bases from V and 6 bases from J; junction bases left unmatched: 9. From germline, CDR1 is KGHSY and CDR2 FQNENV. The CDR3 loop spans 15 amino acids. CDR3 region: CASSPTSRQGNEQFF. CDR3 bases read: TGTGCCAGCAGCCCCACATCGAGACAGGGCAATGAG.

This clone has ten or more counts. The read ends 3 residues early relative to the CDR3; the germline J gene fills the gap. V and J are TRBV20-1 and TRBJ2-7; 7 bases are shared with TRBD2. Germline CDR1 is DFQATT and CDR2 is SNEGSKA (reference sequence). V was clipped by 6 bases and J by 5 bases; unmatched bases: 13. The CDR3 is made up of 14 amino acids. The CDR3 protein is CSAGTGTTDHEQYF. The sequenced CDR3 bases are TGCAGTGCCGGGACCGGGACTACAGATCACGAG.

This clone was observed many times. The read terminates 3 residues before the CDR3 end, so the remaining end is supplied by the germline J gene. The V gene is TRBV30, the J gene TRBJ1-5; tentative D call: TRBD1 (5 bases). V gave up 2 bases and J gave up 2 bases, with 19 bases separating them. Per the germline V gene, CDR1 is GTSNPN and CDR2 is SVGIG (reference sequence). This CDR3 has 17 residues. CDR3 DNA, as far as it was read: TGTGCCTGGAGTAGGGGCCAGGGCCGTGGGGGCAATCAGCCC. As protein: CAWSRGQGRGGNQP. The complete CDR3 protein is CAWSRGQGRGGNQPQHF.

The sample holds many counts of this clone. The CDR3 extends 3 residues past the end of the read, so its final part is completed from the germline J gene. This chain uses TRBV10-1 with TRBJ2-3; possible D gene TRBD1, 6 bases. Germline V gene data show CDR1 as WNHNN and CDR2 as SYGVQD (reference sequence). The CDR3 is made up of 12 amino acids. Trimming stripped 4 bases from V and 8 bases from J, with 10 bases between. Here the CDR3 reads CASSGQGRTQYF. The DNA read from the CDR3 is TGCGCCAGCAGTGGGCAGGGGCGTACG.

This clone was seen many times. The observed sequence ends 3 residues before the CDR3 terminus, with the missing tail filled in from the germline J gene. The rearrangement uses TRBV7-9 and TRBJ2-5; D perhaps matches TRBD2 (6 bases). Germline V lookup: CDR1 SEHNR, CDR2 FQNEAQ (reference sequence). This CDR3 has 14 amino acids. V was trimmed by 5 bases and J by 5 bases, leaving 15 bases between them. The CDR3 loop reads CASSPPASEETQYF. CDR3 DNA (partial): TGTGCCAGCAGCCCGCCCGCTAGCGAGGAGACC.

This clone was detected ten times or more. From the germline J gene comes the end of the CDR3, since the read stops 3 residues before it. The rearrangement joins TRBV7-8 to TRBJ1-1; TRBD1 matches 9 bases. This CDR3 spans 14 amino acids. Germline assignment: CDR1 SGHVS and CDR2 FQNEAQ. The trim removed 7 bases at V and 1 base at J, leaving 4 bases unmatched. CDR3 region: CASNPTGGNTEAFF. Incomplete CDR3 DNA: TGTGCCAGCAACCCGACAGGGGGGAACACTGAA.

Worth noting for this clone: The read falls 3 residues short of the CDR3 end, and the missing part is taken from the germline J gene. V and J are TRBV6-1 and TRBJ2-3, with 7 bases identical to TRBD1. CDR3 length: 16 amino acids. Germline V gene data show CDR1 as MNHNS and CDR2 as SASEGT. The CDR3 sequence: CASSESTGDGNQPQYF. The DNA read from the CDR3 is TGTGCCAGCAGTGAATCCACAGGGGACGGCAATCAGCCG.

Turning to this clone: The sequence runs out 3 residues before the end of the CDR3; the remainder is reconstructed from the germline J gene. The genes are TRBV5-6 and TRBJ2-7, with D perhaps TRBD2 (5 bases). Germline V gene sequence: CDR1 SGHDT, CDR2 YYEEEE. V was trimmed by 2 bases and J by 3 bases, leaving 15 bases between them. The CDR3 runs to 15 residues. This chain's CDR3 is CASSFDGLPSYEQYF. CDR3 DNA (partial): TGTGCCAGCAGCTTCGACGGACTCCCGAGCTACGAG.

In this sample, this clone turned up many times. The sequence runs out 3 residues before the end of the CDR3; the remainder is reconstructed from the germline J gene. The chain combines TRBV3-1 (or the pseudogene TRBV3-2) with TRBJ2-3, with 11 bases lining up with TRBD2. V lost 6 bases and J lost 2; bases outside the gene matches: 1. Germline-derived CDR1 and CDR2 are LGHDT and YNNKEL (reference sequence). The CDR3 covers 14 residues. CDR3 DNA, as far as it was read: TGTGCCAGCAGGACTAGCGGGGACACAGATACG. Its translation is CASRTSGDTDT. The full CDR3 reads CASRTSGDTDTQYF.

This clone was recorded many times. The CDR3 goes on 3 residues after the read ends, and that part is filled in from the germline J gene. The V call is TRBV7-9, the J call TRBJ2-3; 7 bases fit TRBD2. The CDR3 runs to 12 residues. Per germline, CDR1 SEHNR and CDR2 FQNEAQ (reference sequence). The CDR3 here is CAWGTNADTQYF. The CDR3 bases that were read are TGTGCATGGGGGACTAACGCAGATACG.

This clone was counted at least ten times. The sequenced fragment ends 3 residues before the CDR3 boundary, so the rest is inferred from the germline J gene. The chain has TRBV30 and TRBJ2-3; D is uncertain. Looked up from germline, CDR1 is GTSNPN and CDR2 is SVGIG (reference sequence). The ends were cut back, 3 bases at V and 8 bases at J, with 12 bases in the middle. The CDR3 length is 12 residues. The part of the CDR3 DNA that was read is TGTGCCTGGAGCGCTAACTTGCTTACG. This encodes CAWSANLLT. In full, the CDR3 reads CAWSANLLTQYF.

This clone was counted a few times. The read falls 3 residues short of the CDR3 end, and the missing part is taken from the germline J gene. The J gene is TRBJ2-5, the V gene TRBV29-1; no firm D call. Germline V CDR1 and CDR2: SQVTM, ANQGSEA. The V end lost 6 bases, the J end lost 4 bases, and 12 bases lay between the germline ends. The CDR3 is 12 amino acids. CDR3 DNA (partial): TGCAGCGTCGGTACTATACCAGAGACC. This translates into CSVGTIPET. Given in full, the CDR3 is CSVGTIPETQYF.

About this clone: The CDR3 goes on 3 residues after the read ends, and that part is filled in from the germline J gene. V and J are TRBV5-1 and TRBJ1-6; TRBD1 is a possible D gene (6 bases). The CDR3 is 14 residues long. Per the germline V gene, CDR1 is SGHRS and CDR2 is YFSETQ. The V and J ends lost 4 bases and 6 bases respectively, with 11 bases between them. CDR3 sequence reads: CASSGGHFNSPLHF. The sequenced part of the CDR3 DNA is TGCGCCAGCAGCGGGGGACACTTTAATTCACCC.

This clone came up many times. CDR3 amino acids: CACYETSGGATGNTDTQYF. The DNA read from the CDR3 is TGTGCCTGTTATGAGACTAGCGGGGGGGCCACCGGGAACACAGATACG. V gene TRBV30 combines with J gene TRBJ2-3, with 14 bases fitting TRBD2. The CDR3 goes on 3 residues after the read ends, and that part is filled in from the germline J gene. There are 19 residues in the CDR3. The trim removed 6 bases at V and 2 bases at J, leaving 16 bases unmatched. In germline, CDR1 is GTSNPN, CDR2 SVGIG (reference sequence).

Many counts were recorded for this clone. The read falls 3 residues short of the CDR3 end, and the missing part is taken from the germline J gene. V is TRBV29-1 and J is TRBJ2-1; TRBD1 might be the D (6 bases). CDR1 is SQVTM, CDR2 ANQGSEA, per germline. The CDR3 loop spans 14 amino acids. Trimming removed 1 base at V and 9 bases at J, with 16 bases between. Partial CDR3 DNA: TGCAGCGTTGAAGGTCAGGGGCTCGGACCTGAG. The encoded protein is CSVEGQGLGPE. The full-length CDR3 reads as CSVEGQGLGPEQFF.

This clone showed up many times. The read finishes 3 residues shy of the CDR3 end, and the germline J gene is used to complete it. V gene TRBV6-1 combines with J gene TRBJ1-6, with 8 nucleotides matching TRBD1. Germline V gives CDR1 MNHNS, CDR2 SASEGT. After removal of 2 bases from V and 7 bases from J, the junction contained 7 bases not matched to a gene. The CDR3 has 16 amino acids. CDR3 protein: CASSEPPQGGNSPLHF. Partial CDR3 DNA: TGTGCCAGCAGTGAACCACCACAGGGGGGAAATTCACCC.

This clone was found many times. Sequencing ends 3 residues short of the CDR3 end; the germline J gene provides the rest. The chain employs TRBV6-4 and TRBJ2-3; 8 bases agree with TRBD2. The CDR3 runs 13 residues. J was trimmed by 5 bases and V by 7 bases; bases with no gene match: 5. Germline lookup yields CDR1 MRHNA and CDR2 SNTAGT. CDR3 bases read: TGTGCCAGCACAGCGGGAGAAGGAGATACG. Encoded protein: CASTAGEGDT. The whole CDR3 protein reads CASTAGEGDTQYF.

This clone was picked up many times. CDR3 region: CASSWTGADTEAFF. The CDR3 bases that were read are TGCGCCAGCAGCTGGACAGGGGCCGACACTGAA. The chain recombines TRBV5-1 with TRBJ1-1; TRBD1 agrees at 9 bases. The CDR3 goes on 3 residues after the read ends, and that part is filled in from the germline J gene. The CDR3 is 14 amino acids. V dropped 3 bases and J dropped 3; count of bases not matched to a gene: 3. Germline CDR1 SGHRS, CDR2 YFSETQ.

Ten or more counts support this clone. The read gets to within 3 residues of the CDR3 end, and the germline J gene fills in the rest. The chain has TRBV9 and TRBJ1-2; weak D call: TRBD1 (6 bases). Germline CDR1 and CDR2: SGDLS and YYNGEE. Trimming removed 3 bases at V and 3 bases at J, with 27 bases between. The CDR3 consists of 19 residues. CDR3 amino acids: CASSAVKEGVKGHYYGYTF. The sequenced part of the CDR3 DNA is TGTGCCAGCAGCGCCGTCAAGGAGGGGGTAAAAGGCCATTACTATGGC. The variable domain in full, with the rest retrieved from reference TRBV9 and TRBJ1-2, is DSGVTQTPKHLITATGQRVTLRCSPRSGDLSVYWYQQSLDQGLQFLIQYYNGEERAKGNILERFSAQQFPDLHSELNLSSLELGDSALYFCASSAVKEGVKGHYYGYTFGSGTRLTVV.